This entry lists 24 T cell receptor beta chains sequenced from one sample in a study of graft-versus-host responses after intestinal transplantation (dated by TCRdb to 2020 to 2023). These TCRs' antigens remain unknown. The time point label of this sample denotes: cells obtained before transplantation from donor or recipient. Libraries were prepared through the immunoSEQ multiplex PCR assay. TCRdb mirrors the immuneACCESS table, restricted to in-frame sequences. Some clones are absent from its copies; in checked studies, under half trace to an unresolved V gene, and the reason for the others is unknown. The sample records over 65,000 clones, around 93% of which are singletons. Together, the top ten hold about 8% of the sample. The sequences come from unstimulated CD8+ T cells sorted from spleen or lymph node cells, collected before transplant. These receptors originate from a human donor who was the organ donor for an intestinal transplant.

The J gene is TRBJ2-5, the V gene TRBV7-9, with 8 bases that match TRBD1. From germline, CDR1 is SEHNR and CDR2 FQNEAQ (reference sequence). The CDR3 length is 16 residues. Trimming took 0 bases from V and 1 from J; bases not matched to a gene: 4. In nucleotides, the CDR3 is TGTGCCAGCAGCTTAGCAACAGGGGGGTCCCAAGAGACCCAGTACTTC. Amino acids: CASSLATGGSQETQYF.

This chain links TRBV2 with TRBJ1-2; D not certain. Trimming cost V 7 bases and J 0 bases, with 9 bases left between them. The CDR3 contains 13 residues. CDR1 and CDR2 from the germline V gene are SNHLY and FYNNEI. Here the CDR3 DNA reads TGTGCCAGCATAGACGGCCCTAACTATGGCTACACCTTC. Translation gives CASIDGPNYGYTF.

The chain couples TRBV6-1 to TRBJ2-7; TRBD1 agrees at 7 bases. V gave up 2 bases and J gave up 2 bases; unmatched junction bases: 9. Germline CDR1 is MNHNS and CDR2 is SASEGT. The CDR3 runs 16 residues. The CDR3 DNA follows: TGTGCCAGCAGTGAATCAAACCGGGACAGTACCTACGAGCAGTACTTC. This codes for CASSESNRDSTYEQYF.

This sequence joins TRBV5-1 and TRBJ2-5; 9 nucleotides align to TRBD1. CDR3 length: 14 residues. CDR1 and CDR2 (germline): SGHRS, YFSETQ. V was clipped by 3 bases and J by 11 bases; unmatched bases: 11. The CDR3 loop reads CASSSSGQGPYQYF. The CDR3, as DNA: TGCGCCAGCAGCTCATCGGGACAGGGACCCTATCAGTACTTC.

CDR3 region: CASSIGLVSRVYNDEQFF. DNA of the CDR3: TGTGCCAGCAGCATAGGACTAGTTAGTCGGGTTTATAACGATGAGCAGTTCTTC. V and J are TRBV5-4 and TRBJ2-1; 7 nucleotides line up with TRBD2. The trim removed 4 bases at V and 8 bases at J, leaving 21 bases unmatched. Germline V lookup: CDR1 SGHNT, CDR2 YYREEE (reference sequence). This CDR3 comprises 18 residues.

The V call is TRBV19, the J call TRBJ1-2, with D possibly being TRBD1 (6 bases). Germline V gene lookup returns CDR1 LNHDA and CDR2 SQIVND (reference sequence). Trimming took 5 bases from V and 5 from J, leaving 12 bases between them. The CDR3 runs 13 residues. Here the CDR3 reads CASSLGALYGYTF. The CDR3 coding sequence is TGTGCCAGTAGTTTGGGGGCTTTATATGGCTACACCTTC.

For the CDR3, the DNA is TGTGCCAGCAGCCCTGACAGGGATATGCATGGCTACACCTTC. Amino acids: CASSPDRDMHGYTF. V is TRBV6-5 and J is TRBJ1-2; 7 positions match TRBD1. The germline CDR1 and CDR2 sequences are MNHEY and SVGAGI. V lost 6 bases to trimming and J lost 6 bases; unmatched junction nucleotides: 10. The CDR3 is 14 amino acids.

The rearrangement links TRBV6-5 to TRBJ2-2, with D perhaps matching TRBD2 (5 bases). The CDR3 has 15 amino acids. V lost 5 bases and J 0 bases, leaving 10 bases between the germline ends. Germline CDR1 MNHEY, CDR2 SVGAGI. CDR3 DNA: TGTGCCAGCAGTGGTAGCGTTCCGAACACCGGGGAGCTGTTTTTT. Its translation is CASSGSVPNTGELFF.

This chain links TRBV7-9 with TRBJ1-4; unclear D gene. Trimming removed 1 base from V and 7 bases from J, with 10 bases in between. Germline loops: CDR1 SEHNR, CDR2 FQNEAQ (reference sequence). The CDR3 length is 14 residues. As DNA, the CDR3 is TGTGCCAGCAGCTTAGTTCCCGAGGGTGAAAAACTGTTTTTT. Translated: CASSLVPEGEKLFF.

The chain couples TRBV5-6 to TRBJ2-3, with 9 bases matching TRBD2. The CDR3 sequence is 16 residues long. Trimming cost V 4 bases and J 8 bases; bases outside gene matches: 14. Germline lookup yields CDR1 SGHDT and CDR2 YYEEEE. DNA for the CDR3: TGTGCCAGCAGCCAGGAGCTAGCGGGGCCCCAGGGTACGCAGTATTTT. Amino acids: CASSQELAGPQGTQYF.

The chain joins TRBV7-9 to TRBJ1-1; TRBD1 might be the D (5 bases). Germline V gene lookup returns CDR1 SEHNR and CDR2 FQNEAQ (reference sequence). V lost 2 bases to trimming and J lost 1 base, with 20 bases between them. The CDR3 runs 18 residues. CDR3 DNA: TGTGCCAGCAGCTTACAAGACTCCCCAAGGGGAGGGAACACTGAAGCTTTCTTT. This translates into CASSLQDSPRGGNTEAFF.

This clone came up once. The chain couples TRBV29-1 to TRBJ2-1; 11 nucleotides line up with TRBD2. The CDR3 runs to 19 residues. The ends lost 7 bases at V and 1 base at J; junction bases unmatched: 18. The germline gives CDR1 SQVTM, CDR2 ANQGSEA. The CDR3 sequence: CSGEHRASGRTSSYNEQFF. The CDR3 DNA sequence: TGCAGCGGAGAACATAGGGCTAGCGGGAGGACCTCTTCCTACAATGAGCAGTTCTTC.

This rearrangement joins TRBV5-1 to TRBJ2-5, with 8 bases fitting TRBD1. Trimming at V came to 5 bases and at J to 4 bases, leaving 7 bases not matched to a gene. Per the germline V gene, CDR1 is SGHRS and CDR2 is YFSETQ. CDR3 length equals 14 residues. The CDR3 region is CASRGTGFRETQYF. The CDR3, as DNA: TGCGCCAGCAGGGGGACAGGATTCAGAGAGACCCAGTACTTC.

The chain uses TRBV13 and TRBJ1-2; D is unresolved. The germline V gene encodes CDR1 PRHDT and CDR2 FYEKMQ (reference sequence). V lost 2 bases and J lost 4, with 14 bases in between. The CDR3 consists of 15 residues. The CDR3 is CASSLRGDSFYGYTF. The DNA of the CDR3 is TGTGCCAGCAGCTTACGAGGTGACTCCTTCTATGGCTACACCTTC. Looking up the rest from reference TRBV13 and TRBJ1-2 gives the full variable domain: AAGVIQSPRHLIKEKRETATLKCYPIPRHDTVYWYQQGPGQDPQFLISFYEKMQSDKGSIPDRFSAQQFSDYHSELNMSSLELGDSALYFCASSLRGDSFYGYTFGSGTRLTVV.

The V call is TRBV30, the J call TRBJ2-5; no clear D gene. Germline V gene data show CDR1 as GTSNPN and CDR2 as SVGIG (reference sequence). The CDR3 loop spans 13 amino acids. Trimming removed 2 bases at V and 5 bases at J, with 12 bases between. The chain's CDR3 is CAWSFFKWETQYF. The CDR3 DNA reads TGTGCCTGGAGTTTTTTCAAGTGGGAGACCCAGTACTTC.

V is TRBV14 and J is TRBJ2-1; 9 bases align to TRBD2. The germline CDR1 and CDR2 sequences are SGHDN and FVKESK. V trimming: 1 base; J trimming: 5 bases; junction bases outside the gene matches: 6. This CDR3 has 16 amino acids. In nucleotides, the CDR3 is TGTGCCAGCAGCCAAGCGGTAGCGGGGGTAGACAATGAGCAGTTCTTC. Translating gives CASSQAVAGVDNEQFF.

The gene calls are TRBV6-6 and TRBJ2-7; no clear D. Deletions cut 7 bases from V and 1 base from J, with 5 bases between. Germline lookup yields CDR1 MNHNY and CDR2 SVGAGI (reference sequence). The CDR3 has 11 amino acids. The CDR3 sequence: CASTPSYEQYF. The CDR3 DNA reads TGTGCCAGCACACCATCCTACGAGCAGTACTTC.

The chain recombines TRBV7-3 with TRBJ1-1; D not certain. Germline loops: CDR1 SGHTA, CDR2 FQGTGA. Trimming removed 2 bases from V and 2 bases from J, with 12 bases in between. This CDR3 comprises 15 residues. CDR3: CASSLSHGVNTEAFF. The DNA for the CDR3 is TGTGCCAGCAGCTTATCGCACGGGGTAAACACTGAAGCTTTCTTT.

The chain is built from TRBV29-1 and TRBJ1-2; D is unclear. Germline V gene data show CDR1 as SQVTM and CDR2 as ANQGSEA. Trimming removed 3 bases at V and 3 bases at J, with 5 bases between. The length of the CDR3 is 11 residues. The CDR3 reads CSVDTYYGYTF. The CDR3 DNA is TGCAGCGTTGATACATACTATGGCTACACCTTC.

The chain recombines TRBV6-5 with TRBJ1-1; D not certain. V was cut by 5 bases and J by 4 bases, with 17 bases left in between. This CDR3 is 15 amino acids long. Germline lookup yields CDR1 MNHEY and CDR2 SVGAGI. The CDR3 DNA sequence: TGTGCCAGCAGTGGACCGGGCCCGAAAGGCACTGAAGCTTTCTTT. As protein: CASSGPGPKGTEAFF.

In this sample, this clone turned up once. Other nucleotide sequences in the sample specify the same CDR3. The J gene is TRBJ2-5, the V gene TRBV27, with 7 bases identical to TRBD1. Germline V gene sequence: CDR1 MNHEY, CDR2 SMNVEV (reference sequence). V trimming: 3 bases; J trimming: 6 bases; junction bases outside the gene matches: 7. This CDR3 region has 14 residues. The CDR3 here is CASSFLGQEKTQYF. In nucleotides, the CDR3 is TGTGCCAGCAGTTTCCTAGGACAGGAAAAGACCCAGTACTTC.

The rearrangement joins TRBV11-2 to TRBJ2-5; TRBD1 agrees at 12 bases. The CDR3 has 16 residues. V shed 4 bases, J shed 4 bases, and the junction held 7 bases outside the gene matches. Germline V gene sequence: CDR1 SGHAT, CDR2 FQNNGV. CDR3 DNA sequence: TGTGCCAGCAGCTCGGGACAGGGGGCCTTATCAGAGACCCAGTACTTC. Its protein is CASSSGQGALSETQYF.

The V gene is TRBV4-1, the J gene TRBJ1-6, with D unresolved. V was shortened by 3 bases and J by 4 bases, with 7 bases between the two germline ends. The V gene's germline CDR1 is MGHRA and CDR2 YSYEKL. The CDR3 sequence is 14 residues long. The CDR3 region is CASSHISYNSPLHF. Here the CDR3 DNA reads TGCGCCAGCAGCCACATAAGTTATAATTCACCCCTCCACTTT.

The chain couples TRBV29-1 to TRBJ2-5, with 10 bases fitting TRBD1. The J call may be incorrect, as the DNA end agrees better with TRBJ2-7. The CDR3 is 15 amino acids. The V gene's germline CDR1 is SQVTM and CDR2 ANQGSEA. The CDR3 protein is CSVEGDRGSSYEQYF. Written as DNA, the CDR3 is TGCAGCGTTGAAGGGGACAGGGGCTCTTCCTACGAGCAGTACTTC.